These 31 T cell receptor beta chains were all obtained from the same sample, sequenced in a study of blood T cell repertoires in COVID-19. Produced via immunoSEQ multiplex PCR; TCRdb's table is partial and in-frame only. This table has more than 200,000 clones, over 70% appearing once. Sequenced sample: PBMCs or T cells enriched from blood (not recorded which). The receptors were sampled from a woman in her 30s who had been exposed to COVID-19.

The chain links TRBV19 to TRBJ1-1; D possibly corresponds to TRBD1 (6 bases). The V gene lost 8 bases and the J gene lost 0 bases, with 10 bases spanning the gap. Germline V CDR1 and CDR2: LNHDA, SQIVND (reference sequence). This CDR3 has 13 residues. The CDR3 sequence: CASGDNLNTEAFF. CDR3 nucleotides: TGTGCCAGTGGGGACAACCTGAACACTGAAGCTTTCTTT.

The chain joins TRBV7-8 to TRBJ2-5; TRBD2 agrees at 12 bases. CDR3 length: 17 amino acids. Germline V gives CDR1 SGHVS, CDR2 FQNEAQ. V lost 2 bases, J lost 2 bases, and 6 bases stayed unmatched. The CDR3 sequence is CASSLRGTSGQQETQYF. CDR3 nucleotides: TGTGCCAGCAGCTTAAGGGGGACTAGCGGGCAACAAGAGACCCAGTACTTC.

The rearrangement joins TRBV27 to TRBJ1-6; no clear D. Trimming cost V 7 bases and J 13 bases, with 23 bases left between them. Germline CDR1 is MNHEY and CDR2 is SMNVEV (reference sequence). CDR3 length: 15 amino acids. CDR3 region: CASKPPAQEWVPLHF. CDR3 DNA: TGTGCCAGCAAGCCCCCGGCCCAGGAATGGGTCCCCCTCCACTTT.

The gene calls are TRBV6-5 and TRBJ1-6, with 7 nucleotides matching TRBD1. Germline V gene sequence: CDR1 MNHEY, CDR2 SVGAGI. J lost 6 bases, V lost 6 bases, and 8 bases had no gene match. CDR3 length: 15 residues. This CDR3 reads CASRHPGQINSPLHF. The CDR3 nucleotides are TGTGCCAGCAGGCATCCGGGACAGATTAATTCACCCCTCCACTTT.

J is TRBJ1-1 and V is TRBV5-1, with D possibly being TRBD1 (6 bases). V lost 4 bases to trimming and J lost 1 base, with 14 bases between them. The CDR3 length is 15 residues. CDR1 is SGHRS and CDR2 is YFSETQ in the germline V gene. The CDR3 reads CASSASGQRNTEAFF. The DNA of the CDR3 is TGCGCCAGCAGCGCGTCGGGACAAAGGAACACTGAAGCTTTCTTT.

The chain couples TRBV30 to TRBJ2-1; 9 positions agree with TRBD2. CDR1 is GTSNPN, CDR2 SVGIG, per germline (reference sequence). This CDR3 comprises 14 residues. V dropped 1 base and J dropped 4; count of bases not matched to a gene: 2. The CDR3 nucleotides are TGTGCCTGGAGTGGCGGGAGGGTTTACAATGAGCAGTTCTTC. Protein product: CAWSGGRVYNEQFF.

This clone was recorded only once. The rearrangement links TRBV27 to TRBJ2-7; 9 nucleotides match TRBD1. V shed 1 base, J shed 2 bases, and the junction held 3 bases outside the gene matches. CDR3 length: 15 residues. The germline CDR1 and CDR2 sequences are MNHEY and SMNVEV (reference sequence). The CDR3 sequence is CASSLFRTGAYEQYF. CDR3 nucleotides: TGTGCCAGCAGTTTATTTCGGACAGGGGCCTACGAGCAGTACTTC.

The chain is built from TRBV6-6 and TRBJ2-2; the D gene is possibly TRBD2 (6 bases). Trimming took off 6 bases at V and 9 bases at J, with 17 bases between the two ends. The CDR3 is 14 residues long. CDR1 MNHNY and CDR2 SVGAGI come from the germline V gene (reference sequence). The CDR3 DNA is TGTGCCAGCAGCCCCCCCCACGGGAGCCGGGAGCTGTTTTTT. Translating gives CASSPPHGSRELFF.

The gene calls are TRBV2 and TRBJ2-7, with a possible D match to TRBD1 (6 bases). This CDR3 has 15 amino acids. The V gene lost 10 bases and the J gene lost 3 bases, with 22 bases spanning the gap. Germline values: CDR1 SNHLY, CDR2 FYNNEI. CDR3 in amino acids: CAISVDGQSYYEQYF. CDR3 DNA: TGTGCCATCTCAGTGGACGGACAGAGCTACTACGAGCAGTACTTC.

The V and J genes are TRBV29-1 and TRBJ1-2; TRBD1 matches 12 bases. Germline V gene lookup returns CDR1 SQVTM and CDR2 ANQGSEA. The CDR3 covers 13 residues. The V gene end was trimmed by 5 bases and the J gene end by 8 bases; junction bases not matched to a gene: 6. Here the CDR3 reads CSVRGQGAGGYTF. DNA for the CDR3: TGCAGCGTTAGGGGACAGGGGGCTGGAGGCTACACCTTC.

This chain joins TRBV5-6 and TRBJ1-5, with D hard to call. Germline lookup yields CDR1 SGHDT and CDR2 YYEEEE. V shed 0 bases and J shed 1 base, with 5 bases lying between them. The CDR3 runs to 14 residues. This CDR3 is CASSLGGSNQPQHF. The CDR3 DNA sequence: TGTGCCAGCAGCTTGGGCGGGAGCAATCAGCCCCAGCATTTT.

This clone was counted a single time. The CDR3 DNA reads TGCGCCAGCAGCTCCTCGGACAGGGGCACTGAAGCTTTCTTT. It specifies CASSSSDRGTEAFF. The chain combines TRBV5-1 with TRBJ1-1, with 9 bases aligning to TRBD1. CDR3 length: 14 residues. Germline trimming cut 3 bases from V and 4 bases from J; bases unmatched to any gene: 4. The germline V gene has CDR1 SGHRS and CDR2 YFSETQ. The full variable domain, with the rest looked up from reference TRBV5-1 and TRBJ1-1, is KAGVTQTPRYLIKTRGQQVTLSCSPISGHRSVSWYQQTPGQGLQFLFEYFSETQRNKGNFPGRFSGRQFSNSRSEMNVSTLELGDSALYLCASSSSDRGTEAFFGQGTRLTVV.

The rearrangement links TRBV10-3 to TRBJ1-2; 7 bases are a match to TRBD1. Looked up from germline, CDR1 is ENHRY and CDR2 is SYGVKD. The J segment lost 8 bases and the V segment lost 3 bases, leaving 12 bases of the junction unmatched. CDR3 length equals 15 residues. The CDR3 region is CAISDPSDRVGGYTF. The CDR3 DNA sequence: TGTGCCATCAGTGACCCTTCCGACAGGGTCGGAGGCTACACCTTC.

This clone was counted once. The rearrangement joins TRBV6-2 or TRBV6-3 to TRBJ2-3, with D possibly TRBD1 on 5 matching bases. V shed 2 bases and J shed 3 bases, with 9 bases lying between them. CDR1 and CDR2 (germline): MNHEY, SVGEGT. The CDR3 covers 14 residues. Written as DNA, the CDR3 is TGTGCCAGCAGTTACGTGAAGGGGACAGATACGCAGTATTTT. Translation: CASSYVKGTDTQYF.

The CDR3 sequence is CASSQFLGQSYEQYF. CDR3 in DNA: TGTGCCAGCAGCCAATTTTTAGGACAGTCCTACGAGCAGTACTTC. The chain links TRBV16 to TRBJ2-7, with D maybe TRBD1 (6 bases). In germline, CDR1 is KGHSY, CDR2 FQNENV. V was pared by 1 base and J by 1 base, with 11 bases between. The CDR3 runs 15 residues.

DNA for the CDR3: TGTGCCAGCTCACCCCTCGGGACAGGGGGCGTCTATGGCTACACCTTC. Amino acids: CASSPLGTGGVYGYTF. The chain joins TRBV18 to TRBJ1-2, with 12 positions matching TRBD1. After removal of 3 bases from V and 4 bases from J, the junction contained 6 bases not matched to a gene. The germline gives CDR1 KGHSH, CDR2 LQKENI. CDR3 size: 16 residues.

V and J are TRBV6-1 and TRBJ1-5; D might be TRBD1 (5 bases). Germline loops: CDR1 MNHNS, CDR2 SASEGT. V lost 1 base and J 6 bases, leaving 13 bases between the germline ends. The CDR3 runs to 15 residues. The CDR3 nucleotides are TGTGCCAGCAGTGAAGGCAGGGCCCATGGTCAGCCCCAGCATTTT. The encoded protein is CASSEGRAHGQPQHF.

The CDR3, as DNA: TGTGCCAGCAGCTCCCCTTGGGGGGATAGCGGACGTAATACGCAGTATTTT. Encoded protein: CASSSPWGDSGRNTQYF. The V call is TRBV7-6, the J call TRBJ2-3, with D perhaps TRBD2 (6 bases). CDR3 length: 17 residues. CDR1 and CDR2 (germline): SGHVS, FNYEAQ. V lost 4 bases to trimming and J lost 7 bases, with 24 bases between them.

The V call is TRBV5-1, the J call TRBJ2-1; 8 bases fit TRBD2. Germline loops: CDR1 SGHRS, CDR2 YFSETQ. This CDR3 has 14 residues. J was trimmed by 1 base and V by 8 bases; bases with no gene match: 5. The CDR3 loop is CASNSGISYNEQFF. The DNA of the CDR3 is TGCGCCAGTAATAGCGGGATTTCCTACAATGAGCAGTTCTTC.

The V gene is TRBV11-3, the J gene TRBJ1-1; 7 bases agree with TRBD1. The length of the CDR3 is 15 residues. Looked up from germline, CDR1 is SGHNT and CDR2 is YENEEA. Trimming at V came to 5 bases and at J to 4 bases, leaving 10 bases not matched to a gene. The CDR3 loop reads CASSPRQGSGTEAFF. The DNA for the CDR3 is TGTGCCAGCAGCCCCCGACAGGGATCGGGCACTGAAGCTTTCTTT.

The chain carries TRBV7-6 and TRBJ2-6; D may be TRBD1 (6 bases). The V gene's germline CDR1 is SGHVS and CDR2 FNYEAQ. The CDR3 contains 16 residues. The V and J ends lost 1 base and 0 bases respectively, with 7 bases between them. Here the CDR3 reads CASSLEGGSGANVLTF. The DNA of the CDR3 is TGTGCCAGCAGCTTAGAAGGGGGCTCTGGGGCCAACGTCCTGACTTTC.

This clone was observed once. The CDR3 protein is CASSQDPRGLIYEQYF. The CDR3 bases are TGCGCCAGCAGCCAAGATCCTCGAGGACTGATATACGAGCAGTACTTC. The chain is built from TRBV4-1 and TRBJ2-7, with D possibly matching TRBD2 (5 bases). Trimming pared 0 bases from V and 4 bases from J, leaving 16 bases between. CDR1 and CDR2 from the germline V gene are MGHRA and YSYEKL. The CDR3 has 16 residues.

The chain employs TRBV12-5 and TRBJ1-5; 8 bases match TRBD1. The CDR3 is 16 amino acids. V trimming: 0 bases; J trimming: 4 bases; junction bases outside the gene matches: 5. Germline CDR1 and CDR2: LGHNT and FRNRAP. DNA for the CDR3: TGTGCTAGTGGTTTGGTACTGGACAGGGTAAATCAGCCCCAGCATTTT. Protein: CASGLVLDRVNQPQHF.

V gene TRBV12-5 combines with J gene TRBJ2-2, with TRBD1 as a possible D gene (5 bases). From germline, CDR1 is LGHNT and CDR2 FRNRAP. The CDR3 runs 15 residues. The ends were cut back, 4 bases at V and 0 bases at J, with 9 bases in the middle. In nucleotides, the CDR3 is TGTGCTAGTGGTTCTAGGACAACGAACACCGGGGAGCTGTTTTTT. It specifies CASGSRTTNTGELFF.

The genes are TRBV19 and TRBJ2-1; 8 nucleotides align to TRBD2. This CDR3 has 14 amino acids. Germline loops: CDR1 LNHDA, CDR2 SQIVND (reference sequence). Losses at the gene ends were 3 bases for V and 4 bases for J; bases not matched to a gene: 2. The CDR3 sequence is CASSIGGRYNEQFF. The CDR3 nucleotides read TGTGCCAGTAGTATCGGCGGGAGGTACAATGAGCAGTTCTTC.

This sequence joins TRBV4-2 and TRBJ2-7; D may be TRBD2 (6 bases). The V gene's germline CDR1 is LGHNA and CDR2 YNFKEQ. CDR3 length: 13 amino acids. Trimming shortened V by 1 base and J by 6 bases, and 10 bases separated the two germline ends. The CDR3 DNA reads as TGTGCCAGCAGCCAAGTGGGGGGATCCGAGCAGTACTTC. Translation gives CASSQVGGSEQYF.

This clone appeared many times. V usage is TRBV11-3 and J usage is TRBJ1-1, with 7 bases that match TRBD1. Germline CDR1 and CDR2: SGHNT and YENEEA. J was trimmed by 5 bases and V by 1 base; bases with no gene match: 7. The CDR3 contains 15 residues. The CDR3 is CASSLGRGRGTEAFF. The CDR3 DNA is TGTGCCAGCAGCTTAGGAAGGGGGCGAGGTACTGAAGCTTTCTTT.

The chain has TRBV18 and TRBJ1-6, with D possibly being TRBD1 (5 bases). The V gene lost 4 bases and the J gene lost 7 bases, with 17 bases spanning the gap. Germline CDR1 reads KGHSH; CDR2 reads LQKENI. The CDR3 contains 16 residues. In nucleotides, the CDR3 is TGTGCCAGCTCACGGGACCTGGGGGGGAAGAATTCACCCCTCCACTTT. It encodes CASSRDLGGKNSPLHF.

This chain connects TRBV27 to TRBJ2-1, with 7 nucleotides matching TRBD2. V lost 6 bases to trimming and J lost 4 bases; unmatched junction nucleotides: 9. This CDR3 comprises 15 residues. Per the germline V gene, CDR1 is MNHEY and CDR2 is SMNVEV (reference sequence). The CDR3 reads CASSWGGEPYNEQFF. The CDR3 DNA is TGTGCCAGCAGCTGGGGGGGAGAACCATACAATGAGCAGTTCTTC.

V gene TRBV19 combines with J gene TRBJ2-2; D is uncertain. The CDR3 totals 16 residues. The V and J ends lost 3 bases and 1 base respectively, with 12 bases between them. The germline V gene has CDR1 LNHDA and CDR2 SQIVND (reference sequence). CDR3 protein: CASSIKTVQNTGELFF. CDR3 nucleotides: TGTGCCAGTAGTATTAAAACAGTGCAGAACACCGGGGAGCTGTTTTTT.

The chain combines TRBV27 with TRBJ2-7; 8 bases match TRBD1. The CDR3 sequence is 14 residues long. V lost 3 bases to trimming and J lost 4 bases; unmatched junction nucleotides: 5. Germline values: CDR1 MNHEY, CDR2 SMNVEV (reference sequence). The CDR3 region is CASSLYRGNYEQYF. The CDR3 nucleotides are TGTGCCAGCAGTTTGTACAGGGGGAATTACGAGCAGTACTTC.